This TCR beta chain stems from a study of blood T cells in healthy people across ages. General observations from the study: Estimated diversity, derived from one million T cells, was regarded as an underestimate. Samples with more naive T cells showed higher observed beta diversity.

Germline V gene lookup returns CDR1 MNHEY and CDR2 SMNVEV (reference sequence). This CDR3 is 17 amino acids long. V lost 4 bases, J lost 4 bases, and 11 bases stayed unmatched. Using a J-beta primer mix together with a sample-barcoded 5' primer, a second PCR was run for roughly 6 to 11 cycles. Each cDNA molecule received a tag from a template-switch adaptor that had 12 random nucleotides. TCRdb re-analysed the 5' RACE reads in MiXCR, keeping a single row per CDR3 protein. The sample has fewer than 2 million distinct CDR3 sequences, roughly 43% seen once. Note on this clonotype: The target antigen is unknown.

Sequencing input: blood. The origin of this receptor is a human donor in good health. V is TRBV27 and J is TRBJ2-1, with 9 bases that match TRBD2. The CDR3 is CASSSYSGGPIYNEQFF. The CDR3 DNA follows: TGTGCCAGCAGTTCGTATAGCGGGGGCCCGATTTACAATGAGCAGTTCTTC.